This TCR beta chain was obtained from a study of cytotoxic CD8 clonotypes in ibrutinib-treated CLL. The wider study: Response specimens were obtained following a median treatment duration of approximately 13 months, with a range of 6 to 36. Mean values per sample were a few hundred thousand productive templates and 94,082 productive rearrangements.

V shed 2 bases and J shed 5 bases, with 12 bases lying between them. The CDR3 is 14 residues long. CDR1 and CDR2 from the germline V gene are LGHNA and YSLEER. Findings and caveats of the study: Patients had baseline clonality above age-matched healthy donors, and this clonality moved with circulating CD8+ T-cell counts. Clonality rose at ibrutinib response, held steady in sustained remission, and fell toward baseline at progression.

A note on this clone: Antigen specificity is unknown.

Libraries were prepared by immunoSEQ multiplex PCR; TCRdb keeps only in-frame clonotypes and omits some of them. The sample yields 150,000 to 200,000 clones, around nine tenths seen once. V gene TRBV4-3 combines with J gene TRBJ1-1, with a tentative D call TRBD1 (5 bases). Sequenced here: PBMCs, sampled at disease progression, from a patient treated with ibrutinib. This TCR derives from a human donor with chronic lymphocytic leukemia. CDR3 loop: CASSQSRGGTEAFF. CDR3 in DNA: TGCGCCAGCAGCCAATCTCGGGGGGGTACTGAAGCTTTCTTT.